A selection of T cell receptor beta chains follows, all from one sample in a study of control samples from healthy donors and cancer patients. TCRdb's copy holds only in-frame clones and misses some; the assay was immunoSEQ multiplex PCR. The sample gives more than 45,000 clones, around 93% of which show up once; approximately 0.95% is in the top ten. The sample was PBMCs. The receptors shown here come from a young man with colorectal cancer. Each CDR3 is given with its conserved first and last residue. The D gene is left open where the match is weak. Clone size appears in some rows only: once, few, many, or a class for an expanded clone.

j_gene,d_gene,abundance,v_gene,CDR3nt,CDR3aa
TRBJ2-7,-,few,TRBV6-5,TGTGCCAGCAGAAAGTATCGGGCTGGCGAGCAGTACTTC,CASRKYRAGEQYF
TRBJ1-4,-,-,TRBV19,TGTGCCAGTAGCCGCGGGGGGGCTGCTAATGAAAAACTGTTTTTT,CASSRGGAANEKLFF
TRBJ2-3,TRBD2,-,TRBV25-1,TGTGCCAGCAGTGAAGAAATGAATAGCGGGGGGTTTACAGATACGCAGTATTTT,CASSEEMNSGGFTDTQYF
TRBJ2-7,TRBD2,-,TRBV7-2,TGTGCCAGCAGTAAAACCTGGACTAGCTACGAGCAGTACTTC,CASSKTWTSYEQYF
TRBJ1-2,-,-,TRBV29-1,TGCAGCATCCCTCCGCATGGCTACACCTTC,CSIPPHGYTF
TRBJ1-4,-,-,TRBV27,TGTGCCAGCAGTTTATATCCCAGCGGCGCCGAAAAACTGTTTTTT,CASSLYPSGAEKLFF
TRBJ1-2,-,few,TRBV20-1,TGCAGTGCTAGTGGGGCCGCAGGCTATGGCTACACCTTC,CSASGAAGYGYTF
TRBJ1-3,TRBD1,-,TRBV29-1,TGCAGCGTTGTACCCGGGACAGGGCTCTCTGGAAACACCATATATTTT,CSVVPGTGLSGNTIYF
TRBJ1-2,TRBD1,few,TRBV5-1,TGCGCCAGCAGCTTGGAGACAGGGTTCAACTATGGCTACACCTTC,CASSLETGFNYGYTF
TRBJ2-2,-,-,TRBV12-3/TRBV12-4,TGTGCCAGCAGTTTCGTGGCGGCCGGGGAGCTGTTTTTT,CASSFVAAGELFF
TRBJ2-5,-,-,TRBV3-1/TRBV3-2,TGTGCCAGCAGCCAAGATATCGCAGTTGAGACCCAGTACTTC,CASSQDIAVETQYF
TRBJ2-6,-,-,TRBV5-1,TGCGCCAGCAGCTTGGGACATCTCTCTGGGGCCAACGTCCTGACTTTC,CASSLGHLSGANVLTF
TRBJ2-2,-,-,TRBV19,TGTGCCAGTTCCTCGACTAGGAAAGCCGGGGAGCTGTTTTTT,CASSSTRKAGELFF
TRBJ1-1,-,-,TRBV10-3,TGTGCCATCATGGAGAACACTGAAGCTTTCTTT,CAIMENTEAFF
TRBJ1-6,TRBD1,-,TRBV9,TGTGCCAGCAGCGTGGACAGGGATAAGTCACCCCTCCACTTT,CASSVDRDKSPLHF
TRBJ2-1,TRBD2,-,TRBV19,TGTGCCAGTAGGCCTAGCGGGGGAAATGAGCAGTTCTTC,CASRPSGGNEQFF
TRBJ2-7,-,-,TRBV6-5,TGTGCCAGCAGCCTAGCTGGAGGAAACGAGCAGTACTTC,CASSLAGGNEQYF
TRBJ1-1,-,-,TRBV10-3,TGTGCCATCACCAAGTCCGGGTGGGACACTGAAGCTTTCTTT,CAITKSGWDTEAFF
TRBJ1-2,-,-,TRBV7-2,TGTGCCAGCCTCCAGGTTGGGGGGGTAGAGTGGTATGGCTACACCTTC,CASLQVGGVEWYGYTF
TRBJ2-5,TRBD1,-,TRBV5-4,TGTGCCAGCAGCGTAACCAGGGGGATCGAGACCCAGTACTTC,CASSVTRGIETQYF
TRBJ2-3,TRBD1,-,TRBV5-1,TGCGCCAGCAGCTCGTTTGACAGGGACGGATCAGATACGCAGTATTTT,CASSSFDRDGSDTQYF
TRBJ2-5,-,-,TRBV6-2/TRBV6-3,TGTGCCAGCAGTTATGGGGGGGAGACCCAGTACTTC,CASSYGGETQYF
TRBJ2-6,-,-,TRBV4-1,TGCGCCAGCAGCCTTACGGGATTATTGATGCGCTCTGGGGCCAACGTCCTGACTTTC,CASSLTGLLMRSGANVLTF
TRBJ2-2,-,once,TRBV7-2,TGTGCCAGCACCCCCAGGTTGGGCGGGGAGCTGTTTTTT,CASTPRLGGELFF
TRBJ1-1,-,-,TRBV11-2,TGTGCCAGCAGCCGCCCTGGGTCCCACAGGACAGACACTGAAGCTTTCTTT,CASSRPGSHRTDTEAFF
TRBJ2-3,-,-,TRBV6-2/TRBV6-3,TGTGCCAGCAGCCCCTCGGACACAGATACGCAGTATTTT,CASSPSDTDTQYF
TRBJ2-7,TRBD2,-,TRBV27,TGTGCCAGCAGTCTAAGGGAGGGCGACGAGCAGTACTTC,CASSLREGDEQYF
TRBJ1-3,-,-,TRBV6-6,TGTGCCAGCAGTCTACACGGGACGGAGGGAAACACCATATATTTT,CASSLHGTEGNTIYF
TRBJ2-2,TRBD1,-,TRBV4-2,TGTGCCAGCAGCCAAGATTCCCTGACAGGGGCCGGGGAGCTGTTTTTT,CASSQDSLTGAGELFF
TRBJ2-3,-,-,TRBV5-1,TGCGCCAGCAGCTTAGGACCCACAGATACGCAGTATTTT,CASSLGPTDTQYF
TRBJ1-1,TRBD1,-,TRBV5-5,TGTGCCAGCAGCTTTCTCCCCGGGACAGGGGTGACTGAAGCTTTCTTT,CASSFLPGTGVTEAFF
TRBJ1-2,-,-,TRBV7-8,TGTGCCAGCAGCTTGACCGGGACCGACTACGGCTACACCTTC,CASSLTGTDYGYTF
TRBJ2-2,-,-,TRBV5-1,TGCGCCAGCAGCCGGACTCCAGGGGGGGCGAACACCGGGGAGCTGTTTTTT,CASSRTPGGANTGELFF
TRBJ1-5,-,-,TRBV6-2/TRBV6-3,TGTGCCAGCAGTTACTCGAAGGATGCCCTAACTGGCCTTAGCAATCAGCCCCAGCATTTT,CASSYSKDALTGLSNQPQHF
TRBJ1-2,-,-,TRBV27,TGTGCCAGCGGGGGGCGGGGATGGGGGGGCTACACCTTC,CASGGRGWGGYTF
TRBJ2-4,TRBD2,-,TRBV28,TGTGCCAGCAGTCCTACGGGGGGGGGACTAGCCAAAAACATTCAGTACTTC,CASSPTGGGLAKNIQYF
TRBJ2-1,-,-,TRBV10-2,TGCGCCAGCGCAGAAAGACTCTACAATGAGCAGTTCTTC,CASAERLYNEQFF
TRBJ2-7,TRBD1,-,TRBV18,TGTGCCAGCTCACAGGGACAGCTGTCCTACGAGCAGTACTTC,CASSQGQLSYEQYF
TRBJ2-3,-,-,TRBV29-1,TGCAGCGTTGGAGGACGAGGGACGGCGGGCACAGATACGCAGTATTTT,CSVGGRGTAGTDTQYF
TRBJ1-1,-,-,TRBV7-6,TGTGCCAGCGAGCAGGAAGTGGGCTCTGAAGCTTTCTTT,CASEQEVGSEAFF